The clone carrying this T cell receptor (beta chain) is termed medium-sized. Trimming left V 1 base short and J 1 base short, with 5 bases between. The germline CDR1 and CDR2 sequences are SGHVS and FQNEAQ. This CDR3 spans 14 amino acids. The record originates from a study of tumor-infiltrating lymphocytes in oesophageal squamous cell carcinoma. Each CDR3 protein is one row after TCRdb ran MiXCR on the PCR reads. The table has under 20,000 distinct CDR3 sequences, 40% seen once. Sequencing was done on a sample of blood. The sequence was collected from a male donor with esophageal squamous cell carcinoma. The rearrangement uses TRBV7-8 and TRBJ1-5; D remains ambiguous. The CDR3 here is CASSLEMSNQPQHF. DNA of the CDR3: TGTGCCAGCAGCTTAGAGATGAGCAATCAGCCCCAGCATTTT.